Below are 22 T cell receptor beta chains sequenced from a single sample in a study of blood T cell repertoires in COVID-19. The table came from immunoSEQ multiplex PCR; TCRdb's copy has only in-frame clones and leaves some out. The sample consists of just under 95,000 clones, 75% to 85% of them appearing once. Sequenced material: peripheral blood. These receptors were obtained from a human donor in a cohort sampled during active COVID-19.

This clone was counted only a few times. Written as DNA, the CDR3 is TGCAGCGTTGAAAAACGAGCGGGAGTCAACAATGAGCAGTTCTTC. Translated, it gives CSVEKRAGVNNEQFF. The chain employs TRBV29-1 and TRBJ2-1; 8 positions match TRBD2. The germline gives CDR1 SQVTM, CDR2 ANQGSEA. The junction had 8 bases not matched to a gene; V was cut back by 2 bases and J by 5 bases. There are 15 residues in the CDR3.

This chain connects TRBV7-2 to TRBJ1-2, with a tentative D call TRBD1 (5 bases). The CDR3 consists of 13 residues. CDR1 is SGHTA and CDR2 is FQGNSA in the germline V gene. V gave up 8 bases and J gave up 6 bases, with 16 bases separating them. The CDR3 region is CASLPSGYNGYTF. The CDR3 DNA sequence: TGTGCCAGCCTTCCCTCAGGGTATAATGGCTACACCTTC.

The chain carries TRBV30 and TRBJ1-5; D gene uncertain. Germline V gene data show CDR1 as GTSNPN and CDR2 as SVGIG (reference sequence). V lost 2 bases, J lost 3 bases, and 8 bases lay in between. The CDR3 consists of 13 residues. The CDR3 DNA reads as TGTGCCTGGAGTACCCAGGCCAATCAGCCCCAGCATTTT. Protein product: CAWSTQANQPQHF.

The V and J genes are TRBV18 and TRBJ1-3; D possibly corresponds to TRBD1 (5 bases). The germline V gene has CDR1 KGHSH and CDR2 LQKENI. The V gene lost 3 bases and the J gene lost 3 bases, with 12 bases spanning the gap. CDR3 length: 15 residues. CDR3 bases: TGTGCCAGCTCACCGGGGGGGACGTATGGAAACACCATATATTTT. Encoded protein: CASSPGGTYGNTIYF.

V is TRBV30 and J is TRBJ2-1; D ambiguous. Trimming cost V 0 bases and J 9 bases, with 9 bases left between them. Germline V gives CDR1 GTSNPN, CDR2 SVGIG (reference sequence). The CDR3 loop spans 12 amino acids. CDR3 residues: CAWSVSGSEQFF. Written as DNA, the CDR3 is TGTGCCTGGAGTGTATCCGGTAGTGAGCAGTTCTTC.

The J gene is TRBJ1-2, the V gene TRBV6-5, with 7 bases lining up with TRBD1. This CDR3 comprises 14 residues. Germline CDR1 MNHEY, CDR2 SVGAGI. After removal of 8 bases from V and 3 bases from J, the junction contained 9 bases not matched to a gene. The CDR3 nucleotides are TGTGCCAGCGTCGCCGCCAGGGGGTACTATGGCTACACCTTC. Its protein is CASVAARGYYGYTF.

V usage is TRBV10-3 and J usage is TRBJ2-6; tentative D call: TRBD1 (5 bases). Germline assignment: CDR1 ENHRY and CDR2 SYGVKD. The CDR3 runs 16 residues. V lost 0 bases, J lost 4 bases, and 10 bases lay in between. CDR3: CAISESHKGGANVLTF. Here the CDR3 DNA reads TGTGCCATCAGTGAGTCTCATAAGGGGGGGGCCAACGTCCTGACTTTC.

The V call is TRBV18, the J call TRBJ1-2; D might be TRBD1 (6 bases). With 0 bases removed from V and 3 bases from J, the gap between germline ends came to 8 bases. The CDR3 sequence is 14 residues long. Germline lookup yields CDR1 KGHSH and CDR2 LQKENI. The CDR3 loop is CASSPPEGDYGYTF. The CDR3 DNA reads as TGTGCCAGCTCACCACCAGAGGGGGACTATGGCTACACCTTC.

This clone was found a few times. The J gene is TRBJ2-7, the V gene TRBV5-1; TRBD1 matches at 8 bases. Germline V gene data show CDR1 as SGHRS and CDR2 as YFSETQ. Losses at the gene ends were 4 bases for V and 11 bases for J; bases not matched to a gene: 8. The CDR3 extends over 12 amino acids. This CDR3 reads CASSARQGMKYF. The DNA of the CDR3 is TGCGCCAGCAGCGCCCGACAGGGGATGAAGTACTTC.

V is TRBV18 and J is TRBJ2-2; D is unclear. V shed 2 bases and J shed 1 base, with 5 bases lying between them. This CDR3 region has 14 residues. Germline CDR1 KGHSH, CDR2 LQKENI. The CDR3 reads CASSPGQNTGELFF. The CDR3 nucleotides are TGTGCCAGCTCACCAGGCCAGAACACCGGGGAGCTGTTTTTT.

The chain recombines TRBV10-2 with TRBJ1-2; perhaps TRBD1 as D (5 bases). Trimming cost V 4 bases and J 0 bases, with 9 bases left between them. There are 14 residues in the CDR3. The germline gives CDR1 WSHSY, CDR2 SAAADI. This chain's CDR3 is CASSVKGSNYGYTF. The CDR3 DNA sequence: TGCGCCAGCAGTGTTAAGGGGTCTAACTATGGCTACACCTTC.

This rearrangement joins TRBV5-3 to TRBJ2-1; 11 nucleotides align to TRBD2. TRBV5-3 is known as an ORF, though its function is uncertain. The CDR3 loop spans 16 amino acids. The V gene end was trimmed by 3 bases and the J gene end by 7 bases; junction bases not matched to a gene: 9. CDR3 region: CARSSLTSGSANEQFF. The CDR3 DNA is TGTGCCAGAAGCTCGCTAACTAGCGGGAGTGCGAATGAGCAGTTCTTC.

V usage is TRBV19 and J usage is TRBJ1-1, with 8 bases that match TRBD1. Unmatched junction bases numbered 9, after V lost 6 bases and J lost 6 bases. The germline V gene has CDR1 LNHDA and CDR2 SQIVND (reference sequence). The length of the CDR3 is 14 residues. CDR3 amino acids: CASRAGGAGSEAFF. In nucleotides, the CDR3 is TGTGCCAGTAGGGCAGGGGGCGCAGGTTCTGAAGCTTTCTTT. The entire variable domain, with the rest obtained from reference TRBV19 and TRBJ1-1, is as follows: DGGITQSPKYLFRKEGQNVTLSCEQNLNHDAMYWYRQDPGQGLRLIYYSQIVNDFQKGDIAEGYSVSREKKESFPLTVTSAQKNPTAFYLCASRAGGAGSEAFFGQGTRLTVV.

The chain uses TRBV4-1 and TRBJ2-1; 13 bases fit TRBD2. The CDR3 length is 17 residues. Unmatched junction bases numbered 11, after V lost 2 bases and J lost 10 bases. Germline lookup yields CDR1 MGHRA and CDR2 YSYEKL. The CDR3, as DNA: TGCGCCAGCAGCCAAAGATTTAGGACTAGCGGGAGAAACGAGCAGTTCTTC. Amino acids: CASSQRFRTSGRNEQFF.

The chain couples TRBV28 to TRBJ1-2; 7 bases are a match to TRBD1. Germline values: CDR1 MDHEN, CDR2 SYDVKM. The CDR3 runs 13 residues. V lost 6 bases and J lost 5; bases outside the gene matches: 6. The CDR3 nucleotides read TGTGCCAGCAGCCGGGGACAGTCTTATGGCTACACCTTC. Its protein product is CASSRGQSYGYTF.

CDR3 coding DNA: TGTGCCAGCAGTCCCCAGGGGGCGAGAGAGACCCAGTACTTC. It codes for CASSPQGARETQYF. V gene TRBV27 combines with J gene TRBJ2-5, with 8 bases identical to TRBD1. The CDR3 is 14 amino acids. In germline, CDR1 is MNHEY, CDR2 SMNVEV (reference sequence). J lost 4 bases, V lost 5 bases, and 6 bases had no gene match.

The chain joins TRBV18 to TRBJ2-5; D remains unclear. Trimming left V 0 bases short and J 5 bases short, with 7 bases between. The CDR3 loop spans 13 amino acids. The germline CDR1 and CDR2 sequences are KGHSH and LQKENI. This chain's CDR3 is CASSPPSRETQYF. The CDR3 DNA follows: TGTGCCAGCTCACCACCCTCCAGGGAGACCCAGTACTTC.

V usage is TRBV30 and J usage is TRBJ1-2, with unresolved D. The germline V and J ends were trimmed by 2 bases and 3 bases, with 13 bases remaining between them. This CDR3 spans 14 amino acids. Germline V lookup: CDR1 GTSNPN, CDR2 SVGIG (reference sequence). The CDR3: CAWSPQAGYYGYTF. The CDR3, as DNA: TGTGCCTGGAGTCCCCAGGCAGGATACTATGGCTACACCTTC.

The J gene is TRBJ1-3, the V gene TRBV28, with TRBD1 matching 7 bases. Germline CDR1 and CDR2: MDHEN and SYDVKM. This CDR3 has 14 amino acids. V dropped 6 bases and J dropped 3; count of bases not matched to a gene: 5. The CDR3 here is CASRLDRVGNTIYF. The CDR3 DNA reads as TGTGCCAGCAGATTAGACAGGGTTGGAAACACCATATATTTT. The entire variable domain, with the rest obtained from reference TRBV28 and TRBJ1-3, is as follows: DVKVTQSSRYLVKRTGEKVFLECVQDMDHENMFWYRQDPGLGLRLIYFSYDVKMKEKGDIPEGYSVSREKKERFSLILESASTNQTSMYLCASRLDRVGNTIYFGEGSWLTVV.

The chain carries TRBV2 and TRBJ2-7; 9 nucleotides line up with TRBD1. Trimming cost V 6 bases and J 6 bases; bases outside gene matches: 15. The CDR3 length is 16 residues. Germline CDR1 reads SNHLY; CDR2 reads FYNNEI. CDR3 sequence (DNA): TGTGCCAGCAGATTACGGGGTGGGACAGGGTGGTCCGAGCAGTACTTC. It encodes CASRLRGGTGWSEQYF.

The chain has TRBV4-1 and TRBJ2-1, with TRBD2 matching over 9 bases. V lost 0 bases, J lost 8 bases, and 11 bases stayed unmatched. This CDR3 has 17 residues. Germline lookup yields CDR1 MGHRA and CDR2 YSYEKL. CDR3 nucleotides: TGCGCCAGCAGCCAAGAAGCCCTCAGCGGGAGGAAATATGAGCAGTTCTTC. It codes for CASSQEALSGRKYEQFF.

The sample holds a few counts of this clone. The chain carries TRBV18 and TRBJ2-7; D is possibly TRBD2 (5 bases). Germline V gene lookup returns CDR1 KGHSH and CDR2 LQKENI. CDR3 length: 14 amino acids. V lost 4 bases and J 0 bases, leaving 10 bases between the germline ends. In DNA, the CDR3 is TGTGCCAGCTCACGGGCGGGCTACTCCTACGAGCAGTACTTC. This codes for CASSRAGYSYEQYF. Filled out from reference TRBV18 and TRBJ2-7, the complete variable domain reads NAGVMQNPRHLVRRRGQEARLRCSPMKGHSHVYWYRQLPEEGLKFMVYLQKENIIDESGMPKERFSAEFPKEGPSILRIQQVVRGDSAAYFCASSRAGYSYEQYFGPGTRLTVT.